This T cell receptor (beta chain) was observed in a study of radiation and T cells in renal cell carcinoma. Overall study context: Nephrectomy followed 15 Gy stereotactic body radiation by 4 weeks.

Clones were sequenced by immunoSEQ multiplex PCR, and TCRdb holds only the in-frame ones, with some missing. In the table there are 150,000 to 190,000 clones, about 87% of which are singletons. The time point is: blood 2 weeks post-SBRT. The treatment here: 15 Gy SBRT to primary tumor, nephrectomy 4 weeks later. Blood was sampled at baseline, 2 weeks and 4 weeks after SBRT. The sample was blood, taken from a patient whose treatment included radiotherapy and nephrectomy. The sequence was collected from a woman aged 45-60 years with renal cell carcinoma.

The CDR3 spells CASTTGANLQETQYF. The DNA of the CDR3 is TGTGCCAGTACCACAGGGGCCAATCTTCAAGAGACCCAGTACTTC. The genes are TRBV2 and TRBJ2-5, with 7 nucleotides matching TRBD1. V lost 9 bases to trimming and J lost 2 bases; unmatched junction nucleotides: 12. This CDR3 has 15 amino acids. Germline CDR1 reads SNHLY; CDR2 reads FYNNEI.